The sequence of this T cell receptor (beta chain) was determined in a study of T-cell reconstitution after alpha-beta-depleted transplantation in children. With regard to this clonotype: Its target is not known.

Unique molecular identifiers featured in how the TCRbeta library was prepared. Using its own MiXCR run on the PCR reads, TCRdb lists one record per CDR3 protein. The sample lists about 590,000 distinct CDR3 sequences, approximately 12% occurring once. Looked up from germline, CDR1 is SNHLY and CDR2 is FYNNEI. The V and J ends lost 2 bases and 4 bases respectively, with 5 bases between them. The CDR3 consists of 12 residues. Study-wide points: T-cell counts and diversity at one year following transplant were attributed mainly to newly produced T cells.

The receptor was derived from a male patient younger than 18 who had a stem cell transplant for acute myeloid leukemia, so the T cells may come from the graft donor. The V call is TRBV2, the J call TRBJ1-2; tentative D call: TRBD1 (5 bases). The specimen comprised PBMCs, mostly from graft donor cells, sampled 360 days after TCRalphabeta/CD19-depleted stem cell transplant. The CDR3 nucleotides are TGTGCCAGCAGTGAACAGGGCTATGGCTACACCTTC. Protein: CASSEQGYGYTF.